Detailed here is one TCR beta chain. Clinical history reported by participants formed the basis on which cohorts were assigned. Among Cohort 3 donors, those recovered had two negative PCRs, clearance, or symptom resolution. These data are taken from a study of blood T cell repertoires in COVID-19. Study-wide context: Italy, Spain and the United States were the sources of the convalescent and acute COVID-19 samples.

The J segment lost 3 bases and the V segment lost 4 bases, leaving 3 bases of the junction unmatched. The CDR3 spans 14 residues. Germline CDR1 is SGHDT and CDR2 is YYEEEE. Here immunoSEQ multiplex PCR was the method, and the copy in TCRdb shows in-frame clones only, minus some. The sample holds about 480,000 clones, roughly nine tenths seen once. The chain carries TRBV5-6 and TRBJ1-5, with 8 bases that match TRBD1. The TCR comes from a woman in her sixties who had recovered from COVID-19. The specimen was PBMCs or T cells enriched from blood (not recorded which). As DNA, the CDR3 is TGTGCCAGCAGCGAGGGACAGGTCAATCAGCCCCAGCATTTT. Translating gives CASSEGQVNQPQHF.